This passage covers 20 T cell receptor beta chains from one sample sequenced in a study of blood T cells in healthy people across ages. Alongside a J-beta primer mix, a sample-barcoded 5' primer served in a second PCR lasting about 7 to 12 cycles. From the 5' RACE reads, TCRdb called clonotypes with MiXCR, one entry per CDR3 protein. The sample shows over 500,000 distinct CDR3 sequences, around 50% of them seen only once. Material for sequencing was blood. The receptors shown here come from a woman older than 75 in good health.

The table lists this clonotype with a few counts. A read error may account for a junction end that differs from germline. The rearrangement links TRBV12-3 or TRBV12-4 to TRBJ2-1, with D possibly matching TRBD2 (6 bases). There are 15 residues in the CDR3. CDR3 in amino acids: CASSSGPGLQNGQFF. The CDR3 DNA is TGTGCCAGCAGTTCGGGACCGGGACTTCAAAATGGGCAGTTCTTC.

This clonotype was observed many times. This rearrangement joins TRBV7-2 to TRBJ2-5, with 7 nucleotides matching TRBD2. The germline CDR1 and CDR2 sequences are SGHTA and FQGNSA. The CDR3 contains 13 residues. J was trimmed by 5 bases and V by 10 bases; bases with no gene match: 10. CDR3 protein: CATASGSTETQYF. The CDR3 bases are TGTGCCACCGCTAGCGGCAGCACGGAGACCCAGTACTTC.

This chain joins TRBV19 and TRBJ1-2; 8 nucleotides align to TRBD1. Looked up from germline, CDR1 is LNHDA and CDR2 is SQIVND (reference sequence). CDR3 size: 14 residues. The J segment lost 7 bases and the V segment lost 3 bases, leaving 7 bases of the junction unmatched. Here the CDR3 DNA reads TGTGCCAGTAGTATCGGACAGGGCCTTGGTGGCTACACCTTC. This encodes CASSIGQGLGGYTF.

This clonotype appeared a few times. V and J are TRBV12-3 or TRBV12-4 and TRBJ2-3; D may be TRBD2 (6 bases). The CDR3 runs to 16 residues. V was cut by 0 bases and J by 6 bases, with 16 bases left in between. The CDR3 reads CASSLALTLSGDTQYF. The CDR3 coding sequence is TGTGCCAGCAGTTTAGCGCTAACCCTAAGCGGGGATACGCAGTATTTT.

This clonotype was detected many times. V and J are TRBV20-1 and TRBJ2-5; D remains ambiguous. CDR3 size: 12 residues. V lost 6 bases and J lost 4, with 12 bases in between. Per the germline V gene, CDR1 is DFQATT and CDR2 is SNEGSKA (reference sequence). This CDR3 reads CSAPPLSETQYF. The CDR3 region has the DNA TGCAGTGCCCCCCCCCTCTCAGAGACCCAGTACTTC.

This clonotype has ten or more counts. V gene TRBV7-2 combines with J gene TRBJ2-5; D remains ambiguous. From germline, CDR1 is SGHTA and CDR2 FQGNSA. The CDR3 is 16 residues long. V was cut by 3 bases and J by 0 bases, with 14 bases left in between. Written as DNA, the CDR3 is TGTGCCAGCAGCTTGAATCGGTTCTTCGACCAAGAGACCCAGTACTTC. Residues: CASSLNRFFDQETQYF.

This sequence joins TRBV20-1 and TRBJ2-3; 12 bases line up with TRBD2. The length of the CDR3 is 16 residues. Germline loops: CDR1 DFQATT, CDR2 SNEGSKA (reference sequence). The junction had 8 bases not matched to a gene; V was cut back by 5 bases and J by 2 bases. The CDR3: CSAAWTSGIFTDTQYF. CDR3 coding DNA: TGCAGTGCTGCCTGGACTAGCGGGATTTTCACAGATACGCAGTATTTT.

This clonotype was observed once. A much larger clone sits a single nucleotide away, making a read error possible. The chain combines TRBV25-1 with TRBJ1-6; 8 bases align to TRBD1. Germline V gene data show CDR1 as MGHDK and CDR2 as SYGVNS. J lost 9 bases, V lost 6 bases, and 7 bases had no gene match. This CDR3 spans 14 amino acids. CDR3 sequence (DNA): TGTGCCAGCAGGCAACGACAGGGGAGTTCACCCCTCCACTTT. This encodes CASRQRQGSSPLHF.

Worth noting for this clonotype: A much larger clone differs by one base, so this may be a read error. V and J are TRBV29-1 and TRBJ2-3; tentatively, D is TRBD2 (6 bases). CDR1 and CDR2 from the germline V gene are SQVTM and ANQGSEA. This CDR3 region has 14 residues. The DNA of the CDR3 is TGCGGCGTGGAAGGGACTCCGGTCGCAGATACGCAGTATTTT. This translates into CGVEGTPVADTQYF.

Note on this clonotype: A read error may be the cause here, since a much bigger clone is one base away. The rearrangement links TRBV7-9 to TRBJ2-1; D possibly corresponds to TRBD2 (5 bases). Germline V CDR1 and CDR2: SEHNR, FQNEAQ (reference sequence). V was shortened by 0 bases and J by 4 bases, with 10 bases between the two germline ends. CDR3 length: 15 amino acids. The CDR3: CASSLAGRRYNEQFF. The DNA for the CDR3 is TGTGCCAGCAGCTTAGCAGGGCGGAGGTACAATGAGCAGTTCTTC. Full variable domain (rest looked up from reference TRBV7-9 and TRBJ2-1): DTGVSQNPRHKITKRGQNVTFRCDPISEHNRLYWYRQTLGQGPEFLTYFQNEAQLEKSRLLSDRFSAERPKGSFSTLEIQRTEQGDSAMYLCASSLAGRRYNEQFFGPGTRLTVL.

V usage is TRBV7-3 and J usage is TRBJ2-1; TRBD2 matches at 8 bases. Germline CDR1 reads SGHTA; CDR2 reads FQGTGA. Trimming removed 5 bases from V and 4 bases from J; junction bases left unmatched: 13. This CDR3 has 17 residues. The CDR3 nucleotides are TGTGCCAGCAGCCCACCCCTAGGCGGGGGGTCTTACAATGAGCAGTTCTTC. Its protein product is CASSPPLGGGSYNEQFF.

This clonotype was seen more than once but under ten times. CDR3 DNA sequence: TGCAGTGCTAGTCTTGCCGGATCTGTGGAGACCCAGTACTTC. Encoded protein: CSASLAGSVETQYF. The chain couples TRBV20-1 to TRBJ2-5; no definite D call. Trimming removed 3 bases at V and 5 bases at J, with 16 bases between. The CDR3 contains 14 residues. The germline V gene encodes CDR1 DFQATT and CDR2 SNEGSKA (reference sequence).

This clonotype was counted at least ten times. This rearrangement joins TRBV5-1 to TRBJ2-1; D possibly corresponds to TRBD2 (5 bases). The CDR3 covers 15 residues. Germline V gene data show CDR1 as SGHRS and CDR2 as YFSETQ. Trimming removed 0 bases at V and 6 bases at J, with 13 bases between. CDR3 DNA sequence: TGCGCCAGCAGCTTGGATATTGAGCGGAGCAATGAGCAGTTCTTC. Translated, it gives CASSLDIERSNEQFF.

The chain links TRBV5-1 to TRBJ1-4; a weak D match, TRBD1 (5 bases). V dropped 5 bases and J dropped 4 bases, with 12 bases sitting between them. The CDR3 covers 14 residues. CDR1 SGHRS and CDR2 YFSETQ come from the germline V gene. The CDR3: CASRQTESNEKLFF. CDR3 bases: TGCGCCAGCAGGCAGACAGAAAGTAATGAAAAACTGTTTTTT. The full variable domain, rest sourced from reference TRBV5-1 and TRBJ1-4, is KAGVTQTPRYLIKTRGQQVTLSCSPISGHRSVSWYQQTPGQGLQFLFEYFSETQRNKGNFPGRFSGRQFSNSRSEMNVSTLELGDSALYLCASRQTESNEKLFFGSGTQLSVL.

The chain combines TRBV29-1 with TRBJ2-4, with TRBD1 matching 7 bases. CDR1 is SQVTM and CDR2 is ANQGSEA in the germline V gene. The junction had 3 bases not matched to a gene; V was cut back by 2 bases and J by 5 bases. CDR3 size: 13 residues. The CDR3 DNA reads TGCAGCGTTGAAAGAGGGGGCGAAAACATTCAGTACTTC. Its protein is CSVERGGENIQYF.

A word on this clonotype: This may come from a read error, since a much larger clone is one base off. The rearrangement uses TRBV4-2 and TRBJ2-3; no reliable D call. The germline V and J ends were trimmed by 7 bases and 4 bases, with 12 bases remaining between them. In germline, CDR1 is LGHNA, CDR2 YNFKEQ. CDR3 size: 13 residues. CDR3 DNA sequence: TGTGCCAGCAACAGAGGACGGCCAGATACGCAGTATTTT. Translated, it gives CASNRGRPDTQYF.

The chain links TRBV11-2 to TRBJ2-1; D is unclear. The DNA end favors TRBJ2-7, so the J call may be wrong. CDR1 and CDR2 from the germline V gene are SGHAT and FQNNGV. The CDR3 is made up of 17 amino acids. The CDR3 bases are TGTGCCAGCAGCCCCACCGCGACGCAGTACTCCTACAATGAGCAGTACTTC. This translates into CASSPTATQYSYNEQYF.

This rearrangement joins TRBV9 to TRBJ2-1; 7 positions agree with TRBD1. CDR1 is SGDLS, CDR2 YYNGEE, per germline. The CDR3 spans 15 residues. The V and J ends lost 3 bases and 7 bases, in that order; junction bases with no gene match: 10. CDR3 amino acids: CASSGNTGAVNEQFF. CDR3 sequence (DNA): TGTGCCAGCAGCGGAAATACAGGGGCGGTAAATGAGCAGTTCTTC.

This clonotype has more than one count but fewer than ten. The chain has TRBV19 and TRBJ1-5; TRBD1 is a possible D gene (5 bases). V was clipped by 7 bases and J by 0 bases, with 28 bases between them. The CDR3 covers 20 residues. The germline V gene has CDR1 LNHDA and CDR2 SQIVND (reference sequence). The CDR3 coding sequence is TGTGCCAGTACCTCGCCTGGAGCTGGACAAGGGATTTATAGCAATCAGCCCCAGCATTTT. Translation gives CASTSPGAGQGIYSNQPQHF.

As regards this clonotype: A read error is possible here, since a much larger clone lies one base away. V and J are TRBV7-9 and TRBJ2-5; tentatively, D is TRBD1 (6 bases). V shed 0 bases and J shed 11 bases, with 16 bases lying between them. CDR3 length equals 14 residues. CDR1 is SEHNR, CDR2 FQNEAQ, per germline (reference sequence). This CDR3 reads CASSLAGARNEQYF. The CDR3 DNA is TGTGCCAGCAGCTTAGCGGGGGCGCGAAATGAGCAGTACTTC.